The clone carrying this T cell receptor beta chain has just one count. Random-hexamer reverse transcription was applied to about 0.5 to 1 ug RNA. TCRdb re-called the immunoSEQ multiplex PCR reads through MiXCR, storing one row per CDR3 protein. The sample contains more than 95,000 distinct CDR3 sequences, around 94% of which appear only once. The data were taken from a study of CD8 T cells in Susac syndrome. This CDR3 is built from 15 residues. V trimming: 5 bases; J trimming: 6 bases; junction bases outside the gene matches: 7. Germline V lookup: CDR1 SEHNR, CDR2 FQNEAQ (reference sequence). The sequenced sample consisted of CD8+ T cells from PBMCs. The V and J genes are TRBV7-9 and TRBJ1-4; 9 positions match TRBD1. This TCR derives from a human donor with Susac syndrome. Here the CDR3 reads CASSKSRDRDEKLFF. CDR3 DNA sequence: TGTGCCAGCAGCAAAAGCCGGGACAGGGATGAAAAACTGTTTTTT. Using reference TRBV7-9 and TRBJ1-4 for the parts outside the CDR3, the full variable domain is DTGVSQNPRHKITKRGQNVTFRCDPISEHNRLYWYRQTLGQGPEFLTYFQNEAQLEKSRLLSDRFSAERPKGSFSTLEIQRTEQGDSAMYLCASSKSRDRDEKLFFGSGTQLSVL.